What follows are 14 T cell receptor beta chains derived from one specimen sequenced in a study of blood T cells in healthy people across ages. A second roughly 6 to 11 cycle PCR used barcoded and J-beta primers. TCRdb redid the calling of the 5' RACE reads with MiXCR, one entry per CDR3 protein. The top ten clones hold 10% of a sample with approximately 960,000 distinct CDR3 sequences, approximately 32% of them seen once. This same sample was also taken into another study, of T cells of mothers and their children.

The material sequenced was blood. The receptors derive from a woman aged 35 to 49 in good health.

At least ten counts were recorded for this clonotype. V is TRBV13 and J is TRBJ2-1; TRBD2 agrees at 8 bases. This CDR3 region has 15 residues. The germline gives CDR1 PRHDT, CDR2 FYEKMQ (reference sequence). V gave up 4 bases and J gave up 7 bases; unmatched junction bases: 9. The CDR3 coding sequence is TGTGCCAGCAGCTCTCCGGGACTAGGAGGTAATGAGCAGTTCTTC. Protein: CASSSPGLGGNEQFF.

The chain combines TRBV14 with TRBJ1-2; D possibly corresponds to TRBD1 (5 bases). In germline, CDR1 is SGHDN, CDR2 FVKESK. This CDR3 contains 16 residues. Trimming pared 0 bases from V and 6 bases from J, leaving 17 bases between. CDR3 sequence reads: CASSQEGGRGEHGYTF. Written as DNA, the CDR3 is TGTGCCAGCAGCCAAGAGGGGGGTCGTGGGGAGCATGGCTACACCTTC.

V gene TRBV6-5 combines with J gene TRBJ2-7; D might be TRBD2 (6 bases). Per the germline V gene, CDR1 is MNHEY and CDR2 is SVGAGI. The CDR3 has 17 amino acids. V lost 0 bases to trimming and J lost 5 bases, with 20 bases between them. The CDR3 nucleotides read TGTGCCAGCAGTTACTCGATCTCGGCAGCGGGTTCGGACGAGCAGTACTTC. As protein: CASSYSISAAGSDEQYF.

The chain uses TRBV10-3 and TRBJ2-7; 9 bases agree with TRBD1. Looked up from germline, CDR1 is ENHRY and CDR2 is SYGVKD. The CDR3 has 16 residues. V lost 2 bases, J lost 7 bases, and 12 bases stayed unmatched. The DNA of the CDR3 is TGTGCCATCAGTGAGACCGGGACAGGGTGGGCCAATGAGCAGTACTTC. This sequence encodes CAISETGTGWANEQYF.

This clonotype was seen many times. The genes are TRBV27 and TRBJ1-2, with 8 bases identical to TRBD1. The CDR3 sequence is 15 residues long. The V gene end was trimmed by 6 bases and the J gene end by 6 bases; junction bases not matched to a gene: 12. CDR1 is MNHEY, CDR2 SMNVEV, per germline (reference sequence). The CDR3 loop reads CASRTSEDRANGYTF. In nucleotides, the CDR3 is TGTGCCAGCAGAACAAGCGAGGACAGGGCTAATGGCTACACCTTC.

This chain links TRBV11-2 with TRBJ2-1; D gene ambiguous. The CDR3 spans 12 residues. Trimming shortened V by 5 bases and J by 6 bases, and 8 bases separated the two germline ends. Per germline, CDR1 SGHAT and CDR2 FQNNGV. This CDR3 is CASSPNFNEQFF. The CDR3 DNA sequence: TGTGCCAGCAGCCCCAACTTCAATGAGCAGTTCTTC.

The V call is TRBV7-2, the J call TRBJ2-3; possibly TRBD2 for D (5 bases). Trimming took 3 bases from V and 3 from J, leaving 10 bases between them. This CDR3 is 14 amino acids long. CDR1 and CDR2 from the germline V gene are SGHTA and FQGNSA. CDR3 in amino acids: CASSFDYTTDTQYF. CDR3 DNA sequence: TGTGCCAGCAGCTTCGACTATACGACAGATACGCAGTATTTT.

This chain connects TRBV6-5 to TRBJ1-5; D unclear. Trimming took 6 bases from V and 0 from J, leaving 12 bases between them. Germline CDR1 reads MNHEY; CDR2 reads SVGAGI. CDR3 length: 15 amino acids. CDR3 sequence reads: CASRTTHDSNQPQHF. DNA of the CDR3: TGTGCCAGCAGAACTACACATGATAGCAATCAGCCCCAGCATTTT.

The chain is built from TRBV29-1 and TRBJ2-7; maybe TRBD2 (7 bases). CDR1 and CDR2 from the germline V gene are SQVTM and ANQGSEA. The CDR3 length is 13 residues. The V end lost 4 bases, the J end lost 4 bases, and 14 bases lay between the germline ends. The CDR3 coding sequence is TGCAGCGTTGGTGGCGGGGGCACGTACGAGCAGTACTTC. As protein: CSVGGGGTYEQYF.

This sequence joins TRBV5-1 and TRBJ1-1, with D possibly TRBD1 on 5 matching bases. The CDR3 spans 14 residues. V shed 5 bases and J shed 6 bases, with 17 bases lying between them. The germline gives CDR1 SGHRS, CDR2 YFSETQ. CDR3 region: CASRLSDGGPEAFF. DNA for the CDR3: TGCGCCAGCAGACTCAGCGACGGGGGTCCTGAAGCTTTCTTT.

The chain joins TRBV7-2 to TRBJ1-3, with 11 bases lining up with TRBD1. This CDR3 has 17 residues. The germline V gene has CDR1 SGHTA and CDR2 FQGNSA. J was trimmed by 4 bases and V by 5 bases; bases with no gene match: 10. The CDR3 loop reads CASSHGQGAGEGNTIYF. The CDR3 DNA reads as TGTGCCAGCAGCCACGGACAGGGGGCAGGGGAAGGAAACACCATATATTTT.

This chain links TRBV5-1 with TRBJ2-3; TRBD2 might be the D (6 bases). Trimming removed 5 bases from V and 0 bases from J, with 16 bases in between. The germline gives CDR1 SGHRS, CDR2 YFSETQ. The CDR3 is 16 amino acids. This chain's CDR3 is CASSSFPGLSTDTQYF. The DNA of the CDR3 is TGCGCCAGCAGTTCTTTTCCGGGACTTAGCACAGATACGCAGTATTTT.

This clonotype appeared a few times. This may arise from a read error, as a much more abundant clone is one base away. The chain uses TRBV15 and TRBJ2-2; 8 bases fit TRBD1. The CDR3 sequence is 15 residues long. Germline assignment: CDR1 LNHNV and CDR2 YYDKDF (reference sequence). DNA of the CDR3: TGTGCCACCAGCAGACCCCAGGGGGCTATCGGGGAGCGGTTTTTT. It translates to CATSRPQGAIGERFF. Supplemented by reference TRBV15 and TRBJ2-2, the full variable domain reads DAMVIQNPRYQVTQFGKPVTLSCSQTLNHNVMYWYQQKSSQAPKLLFHYYDKDFNNEADTPDNFQSRRPNTSFCFLDIRSPGLGDTAMYLCATSRPQGAIGERFFGEGSRLTVL.

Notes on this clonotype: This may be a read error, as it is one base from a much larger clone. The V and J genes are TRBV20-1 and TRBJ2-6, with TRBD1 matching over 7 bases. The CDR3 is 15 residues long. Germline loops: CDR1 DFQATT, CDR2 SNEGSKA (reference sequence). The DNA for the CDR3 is TGCAGTGCCCCGGGACAGAGCTCTGGGGCCAACGTCCGGACTTTC. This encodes CSAPGQSSGANVRTF.